The present T cell receptor beta chain was sequenced within a study of blood T cell dynamics during melanoma immunotherapy (TCRdb year 2020). The study in broad terms: The patients had metastatic melanoma and were given first-line pembrolizumab or nivolumab plus ipilimumab as standard of care in the United Kingdom. Consecutive patients formed a training cohort, and a further independent group of patients from the same centre was pooled into an external validation set. To find early correlates of response, the study profiled the peripheral T cell receptor repertoires of patients with metastatic melanoma both before and after one cycle of checkpoint inhibitor therapy. The full study reports these points: Of the sorted CD8+ subsets, TIE cells had both the greatest clonality and the greatest similarity to cfDNA CDR3 sequences, which suggests active turnover converging on dominant clones. The study was unable to establish whether the T cell clones driving the repertoire changes were melanoma-specific or instead reflected general immune activation. The relatively small sample size was acknowledged as potentially limiting generalization of the results.

Per the publication, the time point label means: week 3, after first cycle of checkpoint inhibitor. Blood samples were collected before treatment (T0) and at week 3 (W3), after the first cycle of checkpoint blockade. Except for two patients with rapid clinical progression, response was assessed 12 weeks after the first infusion by RECIST 1.1; disease control meant complete response, partial response or stable disease. Any patient who had received prior systemic cancer treatment, was on concomitant immunosuppressant therapy or had synchronous other active malignancies was excluded. In six patients, three with progression and three with disease control, sorted CD8+ memory and naive T cell subsets were sequenced at T0 and W3. Lymphoprep and SepMate tubes were used to isolate PBMC from blood, and red cell lysis was then performed. DNA from PBMC and sorted T cell subsets was extracted with QIAamp DNA Blood Mini kits. CD8+ T cell subsets were sorted live on a FACSAria III cytometer and then frozen prior to DNA extraction. For flow cytometry, fresh PBMC were kept at 4 degrees C in PBS with around 2.2% fetal bovine serum and analyzed within 24 hours.

V is clipped by 0 bases and J by 8 bases, and the sequence between their germline boundaries is 4 bases long. The CDR3 starts with the cysteine, ends with the phenylalanine, and has 11 residues. Left in the record is the CDR3 DNA by itself, 33 bases read in frame from the first base. CDR1 and CDR2, per the germline V gene (reference sequence), are MNHNY and SVGAGI. All DNA extracted from each sorted CD8+ T cell subset was loaded into the assay. TCR beta CDR3 sequences were amplified from genomic DNA with the immunoSEQ TCRb Assay kit following manufacturer instructions. The KAPA Library Quantification Kit for Illumina platforms was used to quantify pooled libraries by qPCR. Pooled libraries were sequenced on an Illumina NextSeq 500, clustered at 0.6-1.1 pM. In the original analysis: TCR data were analyzed using immunoSEQ ANALYZER and the R LymphoSeq package. A rearrangement efficiency score was calculated as productive divided by the sum of productive and non-productive CDR3 sequences. Clonality was measured with the Gini coefficient and diversity with the Renyi index at alpha=1, compared pairwise between timepoints within each patient. Clonal relatedness used an edit distance of 3, and repertoire similarity used the Bhattacharyya coefficient, both computed in LymphoSeq. Linear discriminant analysis on week-3 changes in clonality and diversity was built with the R MASS and caret packages to classify response. The source is immuneACCESS, and TCRdb retained only in-frame sequences with V and J called. Part of the clones is not carried over; for the studies checked, unresolved V genes explain less than half of this, and the remainder is unexplained. The V and J calls and the clone size are those of that table, but D and trimming were determined from the DNA. The sample records 15,000 to 20,000 clones, about 94% of which are singletons. The ten largest clones take up roughly 0.22% of the sample.

As concerns this clone: The specificity of this receptor is unknown. One base away there is no much larger clone; base qualities are not given.

The chain employs TRBV6-6 and TRBJ2-5; no confident D gene assignment can be made. The source material was effector memory CD8+ T cells from blood, sampled from a patient treated with checkpoint blockade. This sequence was found in a human donor with melanoma. The encoded CDR3 is CASSYSATQYF. The sequence in DNA is TGTGCCAGCAGTTACTCAGCAACCCAGTACTTC.